The T cell receptor beta chain described here comes from a study of blood T cell dynamics during melanoma immunotherapy. A fixed DNA input of 300 to 350 ng was used per bulk PBMC sample. TCRdb keeps only in-frame clones here, not all; method: immunoSEQ multiplex PCR. The sample records more than 8,500 clones, around 90% being singletons. Time point denoted: week 3, after first cycle of checkpoint inhibitor. The germline gives CDR1 SGHDT, CDR2 YYEEEE. This CDR3 contains 13 residues. Trimming removed 4 bases from V and 9 bases from J, with 16 bases in between. The receptor was derived from a human donor with melanoma. The sequencing here drew on blood, taken from a patient treated with checkpoint blockade. J is TRBJ1-2 and V is TRBV5-6; D not resolved. The chain's CDR3 is CASSPPRAARYTF. CDR3 in DNA: TGTGCCAGCAGCCCCCCCCGCGCAGCACGCTACACCTTC.